This T cell receptor beta chain was sequenced during a study of monozygotic twins with inflammatory bowel disease. The study's findings and limits: Relative clonotype sharing with others was diminished in IBD patients versus healthy twins, particularly with disease activity. No separation of different T cell subtypes was possible.

Donors each gave roughly 2.5 ml of blood. This CDR3 has 14 amino acids. CDR1 is DFQATT, CDR2 SNEGSKA, per germline (reference sequence). cDNA synthesis was performed in eight separate reactions for each sample. From its re-call of the 5' RACE reads, TCRdb lists each CDR3 protein once, without DNA. This sample contains approximately 100,000 distinct CDR3 sequences. A word on this clonotype: Its cognate antigen is unknown.

Source material: blood. The sequence derives from a human donor with ulcerative colitis or Crohn's disease, or a healthy co-twin of an affected twin (not recorded which). The chain combines TRBV20-1 with TRBJ2-3. CDR3 loop: CSARVRPSTDTQYF.